This T cell receptor beta chain was captured in a study of OX40 agonist ivuxolimab in advanced cancers. Using immunoSEQ multiplex PCR, the repertoire was profiled, and TCRdb retains in-frame clones only, with some absent. There are tens of thousands of clones in the sample; 90% to 95% occur only once, and 2% to 2.5% lies in the top ten. As concerns this clone: Its antigen is not known.

After removal of 1 base from V and 5 bases from J, the junction contained 2 bases not matched to a gene. The germline CDR1 and CDR2 sequences are SGHVS and FNYEAQ. This CDR3 has 14 amino acids. The study sampled blood at baseline, cycle 4 day 1, and cycle 7 day 1. General study findings and limits: Normalized T-cell clonal expansion was also low in a subset of nonresponders. CD4+ and CD8+ blood T cells expanded clonally by week 6 at 0.1 to 3.0 mg/kg.

The chain employs TRBV7-6 and TRBJ2-7; 10 bases match TRBD2. The receptor comes from an adult with an advanced solid tumor such as melanoma, head and neck, liver or kidney cancer. The material sequenced was CD4+ or CD8+ T cells sorted from blood, taken in a trial of the OX40 agonist ivuxolimab. In nucleotides, the CDR3 is TGTGCCAGCAGCTTAGAAACTAGCGGGAACGAGCAGTACTTC. Encoded protein: CASSLETSGNEQYF.